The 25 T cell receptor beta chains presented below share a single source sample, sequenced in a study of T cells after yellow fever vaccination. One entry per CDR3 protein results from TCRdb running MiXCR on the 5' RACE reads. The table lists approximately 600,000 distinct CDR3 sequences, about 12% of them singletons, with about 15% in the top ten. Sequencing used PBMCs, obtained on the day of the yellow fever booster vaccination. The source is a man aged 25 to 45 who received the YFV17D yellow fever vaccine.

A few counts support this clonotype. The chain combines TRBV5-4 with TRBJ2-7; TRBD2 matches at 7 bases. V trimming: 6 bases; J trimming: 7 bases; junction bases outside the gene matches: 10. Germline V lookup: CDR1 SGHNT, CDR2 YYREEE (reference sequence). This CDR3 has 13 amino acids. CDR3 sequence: CASNNWTGREQYF. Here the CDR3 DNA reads TGTGCCAGCAACAATTGGACCGGGAGGGAGCAGTACTTC.

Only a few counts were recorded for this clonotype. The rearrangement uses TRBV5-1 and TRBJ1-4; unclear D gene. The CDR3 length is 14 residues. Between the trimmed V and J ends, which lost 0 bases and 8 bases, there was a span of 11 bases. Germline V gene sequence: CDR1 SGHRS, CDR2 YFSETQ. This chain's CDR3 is CASSLGHGTEKLFF. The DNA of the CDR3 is TGCGCCAGCAGCTTGGGACACGGTACGGAAAAACTGTTTTTT.

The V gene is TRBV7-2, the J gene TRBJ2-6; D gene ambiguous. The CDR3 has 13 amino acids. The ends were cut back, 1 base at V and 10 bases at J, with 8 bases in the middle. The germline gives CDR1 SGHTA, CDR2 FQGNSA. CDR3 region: CASSLGQLNVLTF. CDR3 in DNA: TGTGCCAGCAGCTTAGGGCAGCTTAACGTCCTGACTTTC.

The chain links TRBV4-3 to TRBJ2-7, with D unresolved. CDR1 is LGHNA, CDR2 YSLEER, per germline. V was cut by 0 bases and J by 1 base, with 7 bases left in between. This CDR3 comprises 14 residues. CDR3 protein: CASSQDVSSYEQYF. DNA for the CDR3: TGCGCCAGCAGCCAAGATGTCAGTTCCTACGAGCAGTACTTC.

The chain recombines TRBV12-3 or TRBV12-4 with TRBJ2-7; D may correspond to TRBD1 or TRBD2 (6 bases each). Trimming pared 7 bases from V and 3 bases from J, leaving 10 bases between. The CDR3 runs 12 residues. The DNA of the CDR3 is TGTGCCAGCACTGGGGGGCTCTACGAGCAGTACTTC. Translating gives CASTGGLYEQYF.

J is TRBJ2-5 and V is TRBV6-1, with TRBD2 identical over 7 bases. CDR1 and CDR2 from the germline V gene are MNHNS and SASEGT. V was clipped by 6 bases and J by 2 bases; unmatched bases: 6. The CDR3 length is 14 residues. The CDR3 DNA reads TGTGCCAGCAGCCTGATCGGGGGGCAAGAGACCCAGTACTTC. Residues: CASSLIGGQETQYF.

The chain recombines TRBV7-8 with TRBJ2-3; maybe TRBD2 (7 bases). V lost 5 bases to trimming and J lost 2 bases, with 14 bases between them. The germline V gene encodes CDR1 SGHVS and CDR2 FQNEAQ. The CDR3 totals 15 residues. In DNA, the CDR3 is TGTGCCAGCAGCCAAAGGGGGGGGGTCACAGATACGCAGTATTTT. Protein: CASSQRGGVTDTQYF.

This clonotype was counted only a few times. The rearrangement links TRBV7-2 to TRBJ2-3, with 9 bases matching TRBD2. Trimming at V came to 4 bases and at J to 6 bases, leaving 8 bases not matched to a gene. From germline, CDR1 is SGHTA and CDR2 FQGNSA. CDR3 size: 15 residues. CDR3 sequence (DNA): TGTGCCAGCAGCTCTCCTAGCGGGACGAAGGATACGCAGTATTTT. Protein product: CASSSPSGTKDTQYF.

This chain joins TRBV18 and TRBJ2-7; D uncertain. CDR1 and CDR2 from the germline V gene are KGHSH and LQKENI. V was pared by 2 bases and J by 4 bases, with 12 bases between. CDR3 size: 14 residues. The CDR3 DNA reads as TGTGCCAGCTCACCAACGACTCCCGCGTACGAGCAGTACTTC. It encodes CASSPTTPAYEQYF. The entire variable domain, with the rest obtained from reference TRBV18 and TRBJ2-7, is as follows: NAGVMQNPRHLVRRRGQEARLRCSPMKGHSHVYWYRQLPEEGLKFMVYLQKENIIDESGMPKERFSAEFPKEGPSILRIQQVVRGDSAAYFCASSPTTPAYEQYFGPGTRLTVT.

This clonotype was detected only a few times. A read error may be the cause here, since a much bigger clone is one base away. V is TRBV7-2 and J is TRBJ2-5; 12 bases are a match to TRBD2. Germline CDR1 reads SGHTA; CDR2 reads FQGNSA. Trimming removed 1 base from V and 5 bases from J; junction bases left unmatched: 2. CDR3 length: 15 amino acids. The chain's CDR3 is CASSLGTSGMETQYF. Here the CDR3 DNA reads TGTGCCAGCAGCTTAGGGACTAGCGGGATGGAGACCCAGTACTTC.

CDR3 region: CASGLEYEQYF. Here the CDR3 DNA reads TGTGCCAGCGGGCTAGAGTACGAGCAGTACTTC. This sequence joins TRBV11-2 and TRBJ2-7, with D uncertain. The CDR3 runs to 11 residues. Trimming removed 8 bases from V and 4 bases from J, with 9 bases in between. Germline V gives CDR1 SGHAT, CDR2 FQNNGV.

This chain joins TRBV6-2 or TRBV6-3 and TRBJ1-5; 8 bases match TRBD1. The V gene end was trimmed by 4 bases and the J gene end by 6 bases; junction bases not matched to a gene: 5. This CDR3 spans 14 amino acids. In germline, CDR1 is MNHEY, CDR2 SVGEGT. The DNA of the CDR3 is TGTGCCAGCAGTTGGGGACAGGTTGTTCAGCCCCAGCATTTT. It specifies CASSWGQVVQPQHF.

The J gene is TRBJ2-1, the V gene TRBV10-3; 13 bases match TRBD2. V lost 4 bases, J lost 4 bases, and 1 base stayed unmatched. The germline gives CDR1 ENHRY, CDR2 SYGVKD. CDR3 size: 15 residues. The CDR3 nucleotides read TGTGCCATCAGTGGGACTAGCGGGAGTTACAATGAGCAGTTCTTC. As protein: CAISGTSGSYNEQFF.

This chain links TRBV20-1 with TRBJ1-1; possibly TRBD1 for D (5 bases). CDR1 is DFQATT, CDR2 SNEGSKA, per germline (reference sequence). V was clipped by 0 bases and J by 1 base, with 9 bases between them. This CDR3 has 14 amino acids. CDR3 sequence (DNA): TGCAGTGCTAGAGATCGGGGGTCGAACACTGAAGCTTTCTTT. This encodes CSARDRGSNTEAFF.

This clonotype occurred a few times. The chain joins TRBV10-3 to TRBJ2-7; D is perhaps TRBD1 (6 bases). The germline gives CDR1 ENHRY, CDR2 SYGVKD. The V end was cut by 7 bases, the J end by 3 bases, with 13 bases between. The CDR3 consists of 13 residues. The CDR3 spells CAIKGDKVYEQYF. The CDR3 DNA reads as TGTGCCATCAAGGGGGACAAAGTCTACGAGCAGTACTTC.

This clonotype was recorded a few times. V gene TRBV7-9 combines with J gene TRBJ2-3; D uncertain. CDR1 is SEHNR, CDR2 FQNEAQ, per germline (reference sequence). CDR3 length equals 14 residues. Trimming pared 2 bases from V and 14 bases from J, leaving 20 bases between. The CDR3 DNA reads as TGTGCCAGCAGCTTAAAGAGACTTGGTCCTCTGCTGTATTTT. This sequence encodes CASSLKRLGPLLYF. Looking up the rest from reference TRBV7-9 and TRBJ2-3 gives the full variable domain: DTGVSQNPRHKITKRGQNVTFRCDPISEHNRLYWYRQTLGQGPEFLTYFQNEAQLEKSRLLSDRFSAERPKGSFSTLEIQRTEQGDSAMYLCASSLKRLGPLLYFGPGTRLTVL.

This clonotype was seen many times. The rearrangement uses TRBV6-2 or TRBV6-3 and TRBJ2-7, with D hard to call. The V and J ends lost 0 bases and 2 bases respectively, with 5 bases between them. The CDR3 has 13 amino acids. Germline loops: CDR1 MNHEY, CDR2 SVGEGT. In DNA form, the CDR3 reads TGTGCCAGCAGTTACTCGACGGCCTACGAGCAGTACTTC. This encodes CASSYSTAYEQYF.

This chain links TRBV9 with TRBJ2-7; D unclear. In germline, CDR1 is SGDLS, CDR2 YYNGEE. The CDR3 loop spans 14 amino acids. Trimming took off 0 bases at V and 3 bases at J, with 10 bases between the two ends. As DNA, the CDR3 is TGTGCCAGCAGCGTAGAGGGTTCGGGCTACGAGCAGTACTTC. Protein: CASSVEGSGYEQYF.

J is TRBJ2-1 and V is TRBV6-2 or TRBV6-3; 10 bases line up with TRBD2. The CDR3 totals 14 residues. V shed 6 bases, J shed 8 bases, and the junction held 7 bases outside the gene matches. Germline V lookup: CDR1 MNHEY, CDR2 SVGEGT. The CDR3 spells CASSPSGSWYEQFF. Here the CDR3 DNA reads TGTGCCAGCAGCCCTAGCGGGAGCTGGTATGAGCAGTTCTTC.

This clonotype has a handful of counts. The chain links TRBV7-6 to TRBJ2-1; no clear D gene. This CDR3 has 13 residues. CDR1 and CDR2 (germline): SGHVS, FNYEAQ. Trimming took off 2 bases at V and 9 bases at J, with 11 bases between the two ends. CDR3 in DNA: TGTGCCAGCAGCTTAATAATCCTGAGTGAGCAGTTCTTC. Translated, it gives CASSLIILSEQFF.

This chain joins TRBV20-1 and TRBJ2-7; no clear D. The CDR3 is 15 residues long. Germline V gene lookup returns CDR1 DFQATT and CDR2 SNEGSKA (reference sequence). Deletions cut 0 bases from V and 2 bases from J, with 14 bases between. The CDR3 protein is CSARDPELGTYEQYF. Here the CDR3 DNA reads TGCAGTGCTAGAGACCCTGAACTGGGGACCTACGAGCAGTACTTC.

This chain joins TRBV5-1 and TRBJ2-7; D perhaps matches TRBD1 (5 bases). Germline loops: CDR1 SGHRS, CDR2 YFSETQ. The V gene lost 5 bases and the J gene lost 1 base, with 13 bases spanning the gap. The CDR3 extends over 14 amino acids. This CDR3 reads CASSVAQGSYEQYF. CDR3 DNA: TGCGCCAGCAGTGTGGCGCAGGGTTCCTACGAGCAGTACTTC.

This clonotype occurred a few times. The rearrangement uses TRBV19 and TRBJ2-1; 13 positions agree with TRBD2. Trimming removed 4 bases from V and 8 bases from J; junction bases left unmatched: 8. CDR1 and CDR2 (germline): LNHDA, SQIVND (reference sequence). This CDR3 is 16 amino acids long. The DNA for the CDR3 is TGTGCCAGTAGTAAACTAGCGGGGGGGAATTACTATGAGCAGTTCTTC. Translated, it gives CASSKLAGGNYYEQFF.

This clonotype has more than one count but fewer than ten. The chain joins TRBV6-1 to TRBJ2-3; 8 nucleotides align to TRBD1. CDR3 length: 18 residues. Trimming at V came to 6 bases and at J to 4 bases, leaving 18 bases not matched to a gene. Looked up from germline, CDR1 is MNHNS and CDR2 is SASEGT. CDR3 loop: CASRQTQATYRGADTQYF. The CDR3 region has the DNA TGTGCCAGCAGGCAGACCCAAGCGACCTACAGGGGGGCAGATACGCAGTATTTT.

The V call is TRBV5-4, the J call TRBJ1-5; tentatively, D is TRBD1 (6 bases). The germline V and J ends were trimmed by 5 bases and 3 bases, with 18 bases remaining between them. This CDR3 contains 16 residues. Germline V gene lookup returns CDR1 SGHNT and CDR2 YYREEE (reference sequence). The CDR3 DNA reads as TGTGCCAGCAGTTATGGGGGGGCCAGAAACAATCAGCCCCAGCATTTT. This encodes CASSYGGARNNQPQHF.